These T cell receptor beta chains were read from a single sample in a study of blood T cell repertoires in COVID-19. The repertoire was sequenced with immunoSEQ multiplex PCR; TCRdb's copy has only in-frame clones and lacks some. The sample carries 200,000 to 250,000 clones, 86% recorded once. The sample comprised PBMCs or T cells enriched from blood (not recorded which). The receptors come from a woman in her forties or fifties in a cohort exposed to, infected with or recovered from COVID-19 (not recorded which). The CDR3 runs from the conserved cysteine through the conserved F or W. D genes are given only for firm matches. Clone size appears in some rows only: once, few, many, or a class for an expanded clone.

>TRBJ2-3|.|.|TRBV27
TGTGCCAGCAGTCCGCAGGGAGATACGCAGTATTTT
CASSPQGDTQYF
>TRBJ2-1|.|TRBD2|TRBV6-5
TGTGCCAGCAGGACGGGACTAGCGGGTAACAATGAGCAGTTCTTC
CASRTGLAGNNEQFF
>TRBJ1-1|once|TRBD1|TRBV19
TGTGCCAGTAGTATGACCTCCGGGACAGCTGAAGCTTTCTTT
CASSMTSGTAEAFF
>TRBJ1-5|.|TRBD1|TRBV6-5
TGTGCCAGCAGTTACCGAGGGGGCTGGCAGCCCCAGCATTTT
CASSYRGGWQPQHF
>TRBJ2-7|.|.|TRBV7-2
TGTGCCAGCAGCCGGATGGGCACCTCAACCTCCTACGAGCAGTACTTC
CASSRMGTSTSYEQYF
>TRBJ1-5|once|.|TRBV30
TGTGCCTGGAGTCCAGGGGCCAATCAGCCCCAGCATTTT
CAWSPGANQPQHF
>TRBJ1-1|.|TRBD1|TRBV6-5
TGTGCCAGCAGTTACGACAGGGTTGGCACTGAAGCTTTCTTT
CASSYDRVGTEAFF
>TRBJ1-4|.|.|TRBV20-1
TGCAGTGTCTGGGGAGGTGAAAAACTGTTTTTT
CSVWGGEKLFF
>TRBJ2-3|.|TRBD1|TRBV7-8
TGTGCCAGCAGCCCCGGGACAGTGAATACGCAGTATTTT
CASSPGTVNTQYF
>TRBJ2-7|.|TRBD1|TRBV11-2
TGTGCCAGCACCATGTCAGGGGGCTCATACGAGCAGTACTTC
CASTMSGGSYEQYF
>TRBJ1-1|.|.|TRBV27
TGTGCCAGCAGTTTAAGGGGTCAGAACACTGAAGCTTTCTTT
CASSLRGQNTEAFF
>TRBJ2-3|.|TRBD1|TRBV10-3
TGTGCCATCAGCGAATACAGGGGGCGATGGCATTTT
CAISEYRGRWHF
>TRBJ2-1|.|TRBD2|TRBV2
TGTGCCAGCAGTGAGCGGCTAGCGGGGCTCAATGAGCAGTTCTTC
CASSERLAGLNEQFF
>TRBJ1-5|.|TRBD1|TRBV27
TGTGCCAGCAGTTATAAGGGGGCGGTGGGTCAGCCCCAGCATTTT
CASSYKGAVGQPQHF
>TRBJ1-1|.|.|TRBV4-1
TGCGCCAGCAGCCAAGATTTTACCCCGCCGCTAAAAGCTTTCTTT
CASSQDFTPPLKAFF
>TRBJ2-7|.|.|TRBV5-6
TGTGCCAGCAGCTGGAGGCGGCCAAGCTCCTACGAGCAGTACTTC
CASSWRRPSSYEQYF
>TRBJ2-2|.|.|TRBV7-2
TGTGCCAGCAGCTTAGTGTATCGCACCGGGGAGCTGTTTTTT
CASSLVYRTGELFF
>TRBJ1-1|once|TRBD1|TRBV6-2/TRBV6-3
TGTGCCAGCAGCCAAGGGGGCTTAGCTTTCTTT
CASSQGGLAFF
>TRBJ2-5|.|TRBD2|TRBV3-1/TRBV3-2
TGTGCCAGCAGCCCCGGGAGGGAGGCCCAGTACTTC
CASSPGREAQYF
>TRBJ2-1|.|TRBD1|TRBV5-1
TGCGCCAGCAGCTTGGGGACAGGGGTGCGACCGAGCTCCTACAATGAGCAGTTCTTC
CASSLGTGVRPSSYNEQFF
>TRBJ1-2|.|TRBD1|TRBV19
TGTGCCAGTAGTATCGGGGACAGGGTGGGAGGCGGCTACACCTTC
CASSIGDRVGGGYTF
>TRBJ1-1|.|TRBD1|TRBV19
TGTGCCACCCGGGACAGGGGGCGAGGGGACACTGAAGCTTTCTTT
CATRDRGRGDTEAFF
>TRBJ1-2|.|.|TRBV19
TGTGCCAGTAGTATTCGGAGTTATGGCTACACCTTC
CASSIRSYGYTF